A single sample is the source of the 17 T cell receptor beta chains below, sequenced in a study of regulatory T cells in long-lasting Graves disease. Researchers made TCR beta libraries by using iRepertoire HTBI primers and running Arm-PCR on CDR3 regions. One entry per CDR3 protein results from TCRdb running MiXCR on the multiplex PCR reads. The sample carries about 440,000 distinct CDR3 sequences, 15% recorded once. Time point reported: newly diagnosed GD, antithyroid drugs for less than 3 months. TCR sequences were obtained from RNA taken from PBMCs. The same sample was also studied in work on T cells in Graves' hyperthyroidism and ophthalmopathy.

The sequencing here drew on peripheral blood mononuclear cells (PBMCs), taken at new diagnosis, from a patient treated with antithyroid drugs. All receptors derive from a woman in her thirties with Graves disease.

This clonotype was seen only a few times. The chain carries TRBV29-1 and TRBJ2-2; 11 positions match TRBD2. With 4 bases clipped from V and 4 bases from J, the junction kept 2 bases outside the gene matches. This CDR3 is 14 amino acids long. From germline, CDR1 is SQVTM and CDR2 ANQGSEA. The CDR3 here is CSVGTSGGTGELFF. The CDR3 nucleotides read TGCAGCGTTGGAACTAGCGGGGGCACCGGGGAGCTGTTTTTT.

This clonotype was found many times. The rearrangement uses TRBV25-1 and TRBJ2-5, with D possibly being TRBD2 (6 bases). Trimming pared 5 bases from V and 5 bases from J, leaving 15 bases between. The CDR3 extends over 14 amino acids. Germline CDR1 MGHDK, CDR2 SYGVNS. CDR3 nucleotide sequence: TGTGCCAGCAGTTACTCTGGACGGGGGGAGACCCAGTACTTC. It codes for CASSYSGRGETQYF.

This chain links TRBV30 with TRBJ1-2; D remains ambiguous. This CDR3 has 13 residues. In germline, CDR1 is GTSNPN, CDR2 SVGIG (reference sequence). V was shortened by 0 bases and J by 8 bases, with 13 bases between the two germline ends. CDR3 sequence: CAWSVYDRGGYTF. The CDR3 region has the DNA TGTGCCTGGAGTGTTTATGATCGAGGAGGCTACACCTTC.

Here the CDR3 reads CASSSNRGGQETQYF. In nucleotides, the CDR3 is TGTGCCAGCAGTTCAAACAGGGGAGGGCAAGAGACCCAGTACTTC. The V and J genes are TRBV12-3 or TRBV12-4 and TRBJ2-5; D assignment may be TRBD1 or TRBD2 (7 bases each). The CDR3 has 15 residues. Trimming pared 4 bases from V and 2 bases from J, leaving 14 bases between.

In its sample, this clonotype was seen many times. The gene calls are TRBV27 and TRBJ1-1; 7 bases map to TRBD1. CDR3 length: 18 residues. Trimming cost V 4 bases and J 4 bases; bases outside gene matches: 18. Per the germline V gene, CDR1 is MNHEY and CDR2 is SMNVEV (reference sequence). In DNA, the CDR3 is TGTGCCAGCAGTTCCGACACCCTCCCTCGACAGGGAGGCACTGAAGCTTTCTTT. Translating gives CASSSDTLPRQGGTEAFF.

This chain uses TRBV7-9 with TRBJ1-1; 9 bases align to TRBD1. The CDR3 runs to 15 residues. V shed 5 bases, J shed 1 base, and the junction held 5 bases outside the gene matches. Looked up from germline, CDR1 is SEHNR and CDR2 is FQNEAQ (reference sequence). The CDR3 loop is CASSTRTGENTEAFF. The CDR3 DNA reads TGTGCCAGCAGCACCAGGACAGGGGAGAACACTGAAGCTTTCTTT.

This clonotype was seen ten or more times. The chain combines TRBV30 with TRBJ2-3; 9 bases agree with TRBD2. V shed 4 bases, J shed 5 bases, and the junction held 7 bases outside the gene matches. The CDR3 consists of 14 residues. The V gene's germline CDR1 is GTSNPN and CDR2 SVGIG (reference sequence). The CDR3, as DNA: TGTGCCTGGATTCCTAGCGGGACGAGAGATACGCAGTATTTT. This encodes CAWIPSGTRDTQYF. The complete variable domain, with remaining parts taken from reference TRBV30 and TRBJ2-3, reads SQTIHQWPATLVQPVGSPLSLECTVEGTSNPNLYWYRQAAGRGLQLLFYSVGIGQISSEVPQNLSASRPQDRQFILSSKKLLLSDSGFYLCAWIPSGTRDTQYFGPGTRLTVL.

This clonotype was detected only once. The CDR3 loop reads CASSKTGGVYYEQYF. In nucleotides, the CDR3 is TGTGCCAGCAGCAAGACAGGGGGGGTTTACTACGAGCAGTACTTC. The rearrangement joins TRBV2 to TRBJ2-7, with 9 bases fitting TRBD1. This CDR3 contains 15 residues. The germline gives CDR1 SNHLY, CDR2 FYNNEI. Unmatched junction bases numbered 9, after V lost 6 bases and J lost 3 bases.

Many counts were recorded for this clonotype. The V and J genes are TRBV27 and TRBJ1-4; TRBD1 agrees at 7 bases. The germline V gene has CDR1 MNHEY and CDR2 SMNVEV (reference sequence). The CDR3 contains 17 residues. V trimming: 5 bases; J trimming: 6 bases; junction bases outside the gene matches: 15. CDR3 protein: CASSPLWTGPTHEKLFF. CDR3 coding DNA: TGTGCCAGCAGTCCCCTCTGGACAGGCCCCACGCATGAAAAACTGTTTTTT.

This clonotype has only a few counts. The chain combines TRBV5-6 with TRBJ1-4; tentatively, D is TRBD1 (5 bases). CDR3 length: 14 residues. Germline lookup yields CDR1 SGHDT and CDR2 YYEEEE. Deletions cut 4 bases from V and 2 bases from J, with 9 bases between. Here the CDR3 DNA reads TGTGCCAGCAGCCGAGGGGAGACTAATGAAAAACTGTTTTTT. Protein: CASSRGETNEKLFF.

There are many counts of this clonotype. CDR3 coding DNA: TGTGCCAGCAGTTCACCCCGGGAGCTGTTTTTT. Protein product: CASSSPRELFF. The chain uses TRBV28 and TRBJ2-2; D unclear. CDR3 length equals 11 residues. The germline V and J ends were trimmed by 4 bases and 9 bases, with 6 bases remaining between them. CDR1 and CDR2 from the germline V gene are MDHEN and SYDVKM.

CDR3 residues: CASSLEPHRALYSNQPQHF. Written as DNA, the CDR3 is TGTGCCAGCAGCTTAGAACCCCACAGGGCTTTATATAGCAATCAGCCCCAGCATTTT. The chain recombines TRBV7-2 with TRBJ1-5, with D possibly matching TRBD1 (6 bases). CDR3 length equals 19 residues. Trimming shortened V by 1 base and J by 0 bases, and 19 bases separated the two germline ends. Germline CDR1 and CDR2: SGHTA and FQGNSA. Using reference TRBV7-2 and TRBJ1-5 for the parts outside the CDR3, the full variable domain is GAGVSQSPSNKVTEKGKDVELRCDPISGHTALYWYRQSLGQGLEFLIYFQGNSAPDKSGLPSDRFSAERTGGSVSTLTIQRTQQEDSAVYLCASSLEPHRALYSNQPQHFGDGTRLSIL.

This clonotype was observed at least ten times. This chain links TRBV3-1 with TRBJ1-2; 7 positions match TRBD1. This CDR3 region has 14 residues. From germline, CDR1 is LGHDT and CDR2 YNNKEL (reference sequence). Unmatched junction bases numbered 1, after V lost 1 base and J lost 2 bases. The CDR3 sequence is CASSQGQGNYGYTF. CDR3 in DNA: TGTGCCAGCAGCCAAGGACAGGGAAACTATGGCTACACCTTC.

This clonotype showed up just a few times. The chain carries TRBV5-6 and TRBJ2-7; 8 positions agree with TRBD2. The CDR3 runs to 15 residues. The germline gives CDR1 SGHDT, CDR2 YYEEEE. V was clipped by 0 bases and J by 6 bases; unmatched bases: 8. DNA of the CDR3: TGTGCCAGCAGCTTGGGAGAACTAGCGGTGACCGAGCAGTACTTC. Amino acids: CASSLGELAVTEQYF.

This clonotype showed up just a few times. The V and J genes are TRBV4-1 and TRBJ2-5, with TRBD1 matching over 10 bases. Per the germline V gene, CDR1 is MGHRA and CDR2 is YSYEKL. J gave up 4 bases and V 4 bases, and 3 bases lay outside the gene matches. This CDR3 is 14 amino acids long. The CDR3: CASSLTGGVETQYF. CDR3 sequence (DNA): TGCGCCAGCAGCCTGACAGGGGGCGTAGAGACCCAGTACTTC.

This clonotype turned up a few times. The chain links TRBV6-5 to TRBJ1-1, with unresolved D. Germline CDR1 is MNHEY and CDR2 is SVGAGI. The CDR3 covers 12 residues. V was shortened by 4 bases and J by 5 bases, with 8 bases between the two germline ends. CDR3 amino acids: CASSSISTEAFF. The CDR3 region has the DNA TGTGCCAGCAGTTCCATCTCTACTGAAGCTTTCTTT.

This clonotype has at least ten counts. The chain is built from TRBV6-1 and TRBJ2-7, with D uncertain. The CDR3 has 12 amino acids. Trimming removed 1 base at V and 12 bases at J, with 13 bases between. CDR1 is MNHNS and CDR2 is SASEGT in the germline V gene. CDR3 protein: CASSEVGERGYF. In nucleotides, the CDR3 is TGTGCCAGCAGTGAAGTAGGAGAAAGAGGGTACTTC.